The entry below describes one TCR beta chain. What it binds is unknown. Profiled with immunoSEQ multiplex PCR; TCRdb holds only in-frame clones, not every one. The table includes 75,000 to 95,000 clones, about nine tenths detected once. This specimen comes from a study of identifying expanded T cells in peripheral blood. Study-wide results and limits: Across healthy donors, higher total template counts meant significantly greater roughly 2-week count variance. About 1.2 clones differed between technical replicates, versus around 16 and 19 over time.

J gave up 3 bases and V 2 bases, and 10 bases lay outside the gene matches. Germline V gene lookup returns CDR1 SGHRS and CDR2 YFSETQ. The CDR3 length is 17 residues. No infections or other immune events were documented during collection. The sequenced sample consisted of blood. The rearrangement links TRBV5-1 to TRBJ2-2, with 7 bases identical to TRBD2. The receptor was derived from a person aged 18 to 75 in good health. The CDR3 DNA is TGCGCCAGCAGCTTATTATCCGGACTAGTCGACACCGGGGAGCTGTTTTTT. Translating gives CASSLLSGLVDTGELFF.